This TCR beta chain was documented in a study of T cells in Graves' hyperthyroidism and ophthalmopathy. Broader study findings: Onset of ophthalmopathy came a median 6.5 months after the model predicted it.

Template material for amplifying TCR beta CDR3 regions consisted of RNA transcripts. Using the HTBI primer set, a first-round RT-PCR was run on the TCR CDR3. Using its own MiXCR run on the multiplex PCR reads, TCRdb lists one record per CDR3 protein. This table holds approximately 600,000 distinct CDR3 sequences, approximately 15% found once. The CDR3 contains 14 residues. Trimming left V 6 bases short and J 4 bases short, with 15 bases between. Clinical Activity Scores of at least 3, NOSPECS grades of at least 4 and durations under 3 months characterized ophthalmopathy patients. Patients were excluded because of uncontrolled infection, other autoimmune disease, pregnancy or lactation. The study based diagnoses on clinical symptoms, serum thyroxine and TRAb, thyroid ultrasound and orbital computed tomography. This clonotype was counted at least ten times. The antigen is undetermined.

The V call is TRBV12-3 or TRBV12-4, the J call TRBJ2-5; D perhaps matches TRBD2 (5 bases). The specimen sequenced was blood. This TCR was recovered from a woman in her thirties or forties with Graves' ophthalmopathy. The DNA of the CDR3 is TGTGCCAGCAGGCCACCGGGGTCGACAGAGACCCAGTACTTC. The encoded protein is CASRPPGSTETQYF.